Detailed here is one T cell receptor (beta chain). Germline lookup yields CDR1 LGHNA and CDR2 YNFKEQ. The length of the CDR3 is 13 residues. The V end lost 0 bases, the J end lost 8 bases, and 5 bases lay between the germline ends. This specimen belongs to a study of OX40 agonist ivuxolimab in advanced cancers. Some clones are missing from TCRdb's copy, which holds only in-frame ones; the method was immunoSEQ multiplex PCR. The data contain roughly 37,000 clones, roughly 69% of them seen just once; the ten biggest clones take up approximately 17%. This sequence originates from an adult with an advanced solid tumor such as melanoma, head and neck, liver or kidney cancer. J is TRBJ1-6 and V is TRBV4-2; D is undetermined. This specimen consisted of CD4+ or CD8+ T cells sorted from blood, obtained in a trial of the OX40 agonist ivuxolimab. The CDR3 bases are TGTGCCAGCAGCCAAGAGGTACATTCACCCCTCCACTTT. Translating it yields CASSQEVHSPLHF.